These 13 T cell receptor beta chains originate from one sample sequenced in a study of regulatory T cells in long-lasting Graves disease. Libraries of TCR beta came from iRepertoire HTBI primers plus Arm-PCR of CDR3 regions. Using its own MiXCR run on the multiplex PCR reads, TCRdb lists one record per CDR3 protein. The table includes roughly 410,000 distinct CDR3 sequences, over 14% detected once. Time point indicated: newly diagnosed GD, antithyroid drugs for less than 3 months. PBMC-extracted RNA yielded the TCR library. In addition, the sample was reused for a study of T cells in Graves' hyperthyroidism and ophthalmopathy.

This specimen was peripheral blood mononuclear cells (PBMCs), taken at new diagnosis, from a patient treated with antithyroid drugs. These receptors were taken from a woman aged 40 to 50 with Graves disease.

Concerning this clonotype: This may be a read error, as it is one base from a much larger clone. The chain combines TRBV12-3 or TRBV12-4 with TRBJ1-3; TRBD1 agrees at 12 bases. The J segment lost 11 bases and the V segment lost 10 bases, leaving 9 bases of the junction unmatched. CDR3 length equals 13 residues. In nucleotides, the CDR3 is TGTGCCACCTGGGACAGGGGGCTCCGACCCATATATTTT. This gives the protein CATWDRGLRPIYF.

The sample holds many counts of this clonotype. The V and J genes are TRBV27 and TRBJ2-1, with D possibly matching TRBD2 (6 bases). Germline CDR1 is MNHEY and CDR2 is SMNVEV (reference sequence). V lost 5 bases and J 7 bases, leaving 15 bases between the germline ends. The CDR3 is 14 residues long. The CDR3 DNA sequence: TGTGCCAGCAGTCCGGGACTCTACCAGAATGAGCAGTTCTTC. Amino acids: CASSPGLYQNEQFF.

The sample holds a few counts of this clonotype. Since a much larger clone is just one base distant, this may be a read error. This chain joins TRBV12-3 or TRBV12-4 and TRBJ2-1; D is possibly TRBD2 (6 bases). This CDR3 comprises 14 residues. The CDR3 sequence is CASSLAVGGNEQLF. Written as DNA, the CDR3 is TGTGCCAGCAGTTTAGCTGTGGGCGGGAATGAGCAGCTCTTC.

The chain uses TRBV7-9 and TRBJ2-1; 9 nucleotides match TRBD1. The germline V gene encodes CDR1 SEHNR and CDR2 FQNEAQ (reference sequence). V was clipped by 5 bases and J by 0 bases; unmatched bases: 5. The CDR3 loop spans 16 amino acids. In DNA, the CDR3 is TGTGCCAGCAGCCCGGGGACAGGGAGCTCCTACAATGAGCAGTTCTTC. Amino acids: CASSPGTGSSYNEQFF.

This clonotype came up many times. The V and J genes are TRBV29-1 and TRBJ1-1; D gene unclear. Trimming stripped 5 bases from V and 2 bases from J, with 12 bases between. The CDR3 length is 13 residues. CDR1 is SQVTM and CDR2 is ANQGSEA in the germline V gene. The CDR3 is CSVREHSNTEAFF. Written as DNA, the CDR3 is TGCAGCGTTAGGGAACACAGTAACACTGAAGCTTTCTTT.

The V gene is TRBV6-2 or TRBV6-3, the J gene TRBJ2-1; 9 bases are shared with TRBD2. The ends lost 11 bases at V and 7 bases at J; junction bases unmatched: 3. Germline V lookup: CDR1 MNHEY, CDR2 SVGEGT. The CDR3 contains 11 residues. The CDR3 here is CAAGGLNEQFF. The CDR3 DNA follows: TGTGCCGCGGGAGGGTTGAATGAGCAGTTCTTC.

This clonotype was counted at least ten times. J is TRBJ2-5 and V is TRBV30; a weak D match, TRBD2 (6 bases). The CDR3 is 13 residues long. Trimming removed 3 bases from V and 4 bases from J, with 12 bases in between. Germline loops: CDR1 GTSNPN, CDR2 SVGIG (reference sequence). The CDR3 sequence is CAWRTMGGETQYF. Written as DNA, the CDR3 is TGTGCCTGGAGAACCATGGGAGGAGAGACCCAGTACTTC.

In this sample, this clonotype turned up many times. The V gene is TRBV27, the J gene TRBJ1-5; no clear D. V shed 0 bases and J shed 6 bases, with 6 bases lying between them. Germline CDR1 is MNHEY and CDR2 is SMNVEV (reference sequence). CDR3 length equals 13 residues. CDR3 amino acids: CASSLSIAQPQHF. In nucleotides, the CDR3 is TGTGCCAGCAGTTTATCGATTGCTCAGCCCCAGCATTTT.

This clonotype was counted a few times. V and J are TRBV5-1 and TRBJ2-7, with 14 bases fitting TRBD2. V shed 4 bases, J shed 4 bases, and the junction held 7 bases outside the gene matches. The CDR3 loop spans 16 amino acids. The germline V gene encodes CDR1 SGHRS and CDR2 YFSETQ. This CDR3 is CASSAGTSGSGYEQYF. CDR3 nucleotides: TGCGCCAGCAGCGCGGGGACTAGCGGGAGTGGGTACGAGCAGTACTTC.

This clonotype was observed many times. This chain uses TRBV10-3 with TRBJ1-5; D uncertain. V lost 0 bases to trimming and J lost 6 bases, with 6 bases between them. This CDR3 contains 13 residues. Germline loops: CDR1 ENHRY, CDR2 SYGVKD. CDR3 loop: CAISESMGQPQHF. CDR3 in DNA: TGTGCCATCAGTGAGTCGATGGGTCAGCCCCAGCATTTT.

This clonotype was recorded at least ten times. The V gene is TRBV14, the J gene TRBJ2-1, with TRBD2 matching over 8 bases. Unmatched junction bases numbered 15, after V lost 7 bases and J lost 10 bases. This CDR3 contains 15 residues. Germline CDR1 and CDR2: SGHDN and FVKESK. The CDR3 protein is CASTPYSGSGREQFF. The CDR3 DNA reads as TGTGCCAGCACCCCTTACAGCGGGAGTGGTAGGGAGCAGTTCTTC.

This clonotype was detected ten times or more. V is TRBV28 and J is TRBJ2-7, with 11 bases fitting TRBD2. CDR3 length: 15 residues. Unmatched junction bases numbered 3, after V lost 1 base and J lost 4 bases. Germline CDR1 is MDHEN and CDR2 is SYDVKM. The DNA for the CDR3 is TGTGCCAGCAGTTTATCCGGGACTAGCGGTTACGAGCAGTACTTC. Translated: CASSLSGTSGYEQYF.

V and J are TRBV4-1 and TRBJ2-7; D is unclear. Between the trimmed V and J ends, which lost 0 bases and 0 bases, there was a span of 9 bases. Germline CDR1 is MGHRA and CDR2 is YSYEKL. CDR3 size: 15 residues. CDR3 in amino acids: CASSQDGQTSYEQYF. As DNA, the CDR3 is TGCGCCAGCAGCCAAGATGGGCAAACCTCCTACGAGCAGTACTTC.